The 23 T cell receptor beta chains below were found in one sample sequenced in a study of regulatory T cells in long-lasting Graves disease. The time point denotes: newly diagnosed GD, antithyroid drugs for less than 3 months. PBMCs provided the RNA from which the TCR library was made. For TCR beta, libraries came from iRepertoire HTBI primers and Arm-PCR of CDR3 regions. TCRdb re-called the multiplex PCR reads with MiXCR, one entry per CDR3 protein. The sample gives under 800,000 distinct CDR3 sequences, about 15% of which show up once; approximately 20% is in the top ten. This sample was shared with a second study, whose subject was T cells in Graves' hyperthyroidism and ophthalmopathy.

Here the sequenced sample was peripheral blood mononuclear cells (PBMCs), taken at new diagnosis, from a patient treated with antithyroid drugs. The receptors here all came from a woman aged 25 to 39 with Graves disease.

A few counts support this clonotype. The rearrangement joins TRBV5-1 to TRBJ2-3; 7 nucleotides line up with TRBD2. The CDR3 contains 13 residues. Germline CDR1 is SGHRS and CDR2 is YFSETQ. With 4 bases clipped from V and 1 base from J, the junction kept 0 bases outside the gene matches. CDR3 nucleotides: TGCGCCAGCAGCGCGGGGGGCACAGATACGCAGTATTTT. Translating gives CASSAGGTDTQYF.

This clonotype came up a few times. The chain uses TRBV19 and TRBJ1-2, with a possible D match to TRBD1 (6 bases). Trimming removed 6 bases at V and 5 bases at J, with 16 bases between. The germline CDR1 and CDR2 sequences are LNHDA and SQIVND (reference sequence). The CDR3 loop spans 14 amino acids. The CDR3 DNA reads TGTGCCAGTAGGATACAAGGGGGGACTTATGGCTACACCTTC. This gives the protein CASRIQGGTYGYTF. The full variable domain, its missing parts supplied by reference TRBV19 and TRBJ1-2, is DGGITQSPKYLFRKEGQNVTLSCEQNLNHDAMYWYRQDPGQGLRLIYYSQIVNDFQKGDIAEGYSVSREKKESFPLTVTSAQKNPTAFYLCASRIQGGTYGYTFGSGTRLTVV.

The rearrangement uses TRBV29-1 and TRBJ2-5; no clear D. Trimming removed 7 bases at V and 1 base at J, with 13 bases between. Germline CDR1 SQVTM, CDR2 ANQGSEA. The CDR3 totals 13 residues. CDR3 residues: CSAHNQIQETQYF. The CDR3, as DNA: TGCAGCGCCCACAACCAAATCCAAGAGACCCAGTACTTC.

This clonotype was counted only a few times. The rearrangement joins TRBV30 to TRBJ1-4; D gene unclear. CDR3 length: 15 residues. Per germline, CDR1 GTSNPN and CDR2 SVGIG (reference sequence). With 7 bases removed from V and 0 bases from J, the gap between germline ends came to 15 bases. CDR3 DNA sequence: TGTGCCTCCATGACCGGACGTGCAACTAATGAAAAACTGTTTTTT. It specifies CASMTGRATNEKLFF.

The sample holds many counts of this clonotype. CDR3 bases: TGTGCCACCAGCCAAGGACCGGGACGGTATAACTATGGCTACACCTTC. This translates into CATSQGPGRYNYGYTF. V gene TRBV28 combines with J gene TRBJ1-2; the D gene is possibly TRBD1 (5 bases). Germline V gene sequence: CDR1 MDHEN, CDR2 SYDVKM. The CDR3 contains 16 residues. Trimming removed 10 bases at V and 1 base at J, with 22 bases between.

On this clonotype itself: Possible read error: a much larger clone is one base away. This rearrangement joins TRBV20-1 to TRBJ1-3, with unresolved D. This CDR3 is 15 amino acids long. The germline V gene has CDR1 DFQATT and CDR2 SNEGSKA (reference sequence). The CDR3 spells CSAKSRGFSENTIYF. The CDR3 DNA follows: TGCAGCGCTAAGTCCCGGGGTTTCTCTGAAAACACCATATATTTT.

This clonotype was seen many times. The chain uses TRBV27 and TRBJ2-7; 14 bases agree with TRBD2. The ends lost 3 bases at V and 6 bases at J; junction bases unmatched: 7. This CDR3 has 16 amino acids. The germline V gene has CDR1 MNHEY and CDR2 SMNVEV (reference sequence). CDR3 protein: CASSFPGTSGRSEQYF. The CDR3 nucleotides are TGTGCCAGCAGTTTTCCCGGGACTAGCGGGAGAAGCGAGCAGTACTTC.

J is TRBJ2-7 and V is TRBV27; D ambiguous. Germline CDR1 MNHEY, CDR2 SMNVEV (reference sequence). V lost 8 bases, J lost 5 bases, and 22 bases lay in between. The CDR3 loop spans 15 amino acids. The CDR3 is CASGPYGPKEHEQYF. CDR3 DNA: TGTGCCAGCGGGCCATACGGGCCAAAGGAACACGAGCAGTACTTC.

The CDR3 protein is CSALPLTDTQYF. The CDR3 DNA is TGCAGTGCCCTACCTCTCACAGATACGCAGTATTTT. The rearrangement joins TRBV20-1 to TRBJ2-3; D is unclear. The V gene's germline CDR1 is DFQATT and CDR2 SNEGSKA (reference sequence). This CDR3 spans 12 amino acids. Trimming took off 6 bases at V and 2 bases at J, with 9 bases between the two ends.

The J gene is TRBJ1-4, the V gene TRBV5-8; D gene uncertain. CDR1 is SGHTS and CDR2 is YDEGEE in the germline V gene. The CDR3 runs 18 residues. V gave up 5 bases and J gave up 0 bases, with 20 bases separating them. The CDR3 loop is CASRRSARIIATNEKLFF. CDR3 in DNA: TGTGCCAGCAGGAGAAGTGCACGGATCATTGCAACTAATGAAAAACTGTTTTTT.

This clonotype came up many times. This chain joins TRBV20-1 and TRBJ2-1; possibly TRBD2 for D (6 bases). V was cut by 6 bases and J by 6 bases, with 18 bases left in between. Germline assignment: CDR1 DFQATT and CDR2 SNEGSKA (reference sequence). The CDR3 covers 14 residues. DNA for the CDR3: TGCAGTGCGACGGCGGGACTCCCCCTCAATGAGCAGTTCTTC. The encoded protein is CSATAGLPLNEQFF.

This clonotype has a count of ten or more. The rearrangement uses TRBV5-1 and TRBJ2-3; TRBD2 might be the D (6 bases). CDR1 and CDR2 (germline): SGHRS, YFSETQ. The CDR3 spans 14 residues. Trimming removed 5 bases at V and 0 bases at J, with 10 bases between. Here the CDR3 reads CASRGSGSTDTQYF. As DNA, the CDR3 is TGCGCCAGCAGGGGTAGCGGTAGCACAGATACGCAGTATTTT.

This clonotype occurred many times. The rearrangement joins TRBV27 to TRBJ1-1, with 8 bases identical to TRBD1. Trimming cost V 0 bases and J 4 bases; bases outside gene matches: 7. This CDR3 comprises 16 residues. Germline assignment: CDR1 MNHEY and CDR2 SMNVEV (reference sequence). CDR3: CASSLSSVDRGTEAFF. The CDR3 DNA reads TGTGCCAGCAGTTTATCGTCCGTCGACAGGGGCACTGAAGCTTTCTTT.

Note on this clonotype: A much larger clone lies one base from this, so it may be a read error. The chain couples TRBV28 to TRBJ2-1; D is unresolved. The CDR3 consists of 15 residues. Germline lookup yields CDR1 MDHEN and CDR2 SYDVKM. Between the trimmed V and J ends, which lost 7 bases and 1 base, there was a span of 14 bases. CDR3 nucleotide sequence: TGTGCCAGCACCTCGGCCCTGGGGTCCTACAATGAGCAGTTCTTC. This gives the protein CASTSALGSYNEQFF.

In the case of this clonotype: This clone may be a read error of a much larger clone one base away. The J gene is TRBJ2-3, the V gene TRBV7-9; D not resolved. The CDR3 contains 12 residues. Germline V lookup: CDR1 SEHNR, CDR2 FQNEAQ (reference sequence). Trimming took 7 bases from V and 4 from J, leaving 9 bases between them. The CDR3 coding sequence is TGTGCCAGCACGCGCGACGCAGATACGCAGTATTTT. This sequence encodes CASTRDADTQYF.

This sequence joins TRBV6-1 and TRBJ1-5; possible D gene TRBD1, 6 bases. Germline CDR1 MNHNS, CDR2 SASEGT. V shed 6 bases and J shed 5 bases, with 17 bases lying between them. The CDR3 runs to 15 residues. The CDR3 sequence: CASRNEAGAHQPQHF. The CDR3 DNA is TGTGCCAGCAGGAATGAGGCAGGGGCCCATCAGCCCCAGCATTTT.

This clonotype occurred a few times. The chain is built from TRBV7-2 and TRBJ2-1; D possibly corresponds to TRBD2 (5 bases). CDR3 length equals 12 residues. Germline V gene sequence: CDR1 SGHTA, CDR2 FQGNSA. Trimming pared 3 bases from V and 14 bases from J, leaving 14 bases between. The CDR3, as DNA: TGTGCCAGCAGCTTGGGAGTGGGCCGAGAGTTCTTC. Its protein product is CASSLGVGREFF.

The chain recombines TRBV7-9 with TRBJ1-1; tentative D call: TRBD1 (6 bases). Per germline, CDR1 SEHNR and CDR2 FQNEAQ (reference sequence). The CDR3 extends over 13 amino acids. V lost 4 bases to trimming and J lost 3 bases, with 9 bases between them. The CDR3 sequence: CASSSGGHTEAFF. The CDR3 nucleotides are TGTGCCAGCAGCTCCGGGGGCCACACTGAAGCTTTCTTT.

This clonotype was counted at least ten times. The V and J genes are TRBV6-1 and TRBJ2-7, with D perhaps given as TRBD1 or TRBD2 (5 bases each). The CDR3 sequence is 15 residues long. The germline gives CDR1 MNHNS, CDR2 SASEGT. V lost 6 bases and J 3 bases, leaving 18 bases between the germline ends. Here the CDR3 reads CASRVIFLGDYEQYF. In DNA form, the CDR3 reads TGTGCCAGCAGGGTAATCTTTTTGGGGGACTACGAGCAGTACTTC.

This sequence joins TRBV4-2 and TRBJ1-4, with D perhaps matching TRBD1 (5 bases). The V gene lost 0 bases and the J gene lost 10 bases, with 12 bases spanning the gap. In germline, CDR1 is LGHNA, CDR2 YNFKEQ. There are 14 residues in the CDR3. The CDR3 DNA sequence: TGTGCCAGCAGCCAAGACGAAAGGGGAGTAAAACTGTTTTTT. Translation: CASSQDERGVKLFF.

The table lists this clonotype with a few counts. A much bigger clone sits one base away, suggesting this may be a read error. The CDR3 spells CAGSLSSAENIQYF. The CDR3 region has the DNA TGTGCCGGCAGCTTATCTTCCGCCGAAAACATTCAGTACTTC. V is TRBV11-1 and J is TRBJ2-4; D gene unclear. Per the germline V gene, CDR1 is SGHAT and CDR2 is FQDESV (reference sequence). This CDR3 has 14 residues. The entire variable domain, with the rest obtained from reference TRBV11-1 and TRBJ2-4, is as follows: EAEVAQSPRYKITEKSQAVAFWCDPISGHATLYWYRQILGQGPELLVQFQDESVVDDSQLPKDRFSAERLKGVDSTLKIQPAELGDSAMYLCAGSLSSAENIQYFGAGTRLSVL.

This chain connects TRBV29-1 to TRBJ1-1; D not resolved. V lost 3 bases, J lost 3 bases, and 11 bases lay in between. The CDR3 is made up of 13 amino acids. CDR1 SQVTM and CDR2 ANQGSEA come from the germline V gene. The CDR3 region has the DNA TGCAGCGTTGAGAGGCAGGCCTACACTGAAGCTTTCTTT. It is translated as CSVERQAYTEAFF. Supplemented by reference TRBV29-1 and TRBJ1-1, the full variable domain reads SAVISQKPSRDICQRGTSLTIQCQVDSQVTMMFWYRQQPGQSLTLIATANQGSEATYESGFVIDKFPISRPNLTFSTLTVSNMSPEDSSIYLCSVERQAYTEAFFGQGTRLTVV.

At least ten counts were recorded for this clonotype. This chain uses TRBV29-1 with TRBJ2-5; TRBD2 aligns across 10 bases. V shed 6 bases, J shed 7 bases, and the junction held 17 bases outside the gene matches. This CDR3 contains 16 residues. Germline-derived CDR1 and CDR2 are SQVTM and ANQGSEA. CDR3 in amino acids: CSVPIPSGGPFGTQYF. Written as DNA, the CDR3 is TGCAGCGTCCCCATACCTAGCGGGGGTCCTTTTGGGACCCAGTACTTC. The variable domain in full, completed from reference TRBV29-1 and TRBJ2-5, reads SAVISQKPSRDICQRGTSLTIQCQVDSQVTMMFWYRQQPGQSLTLIATANQGSEATYESGFVIDKFPISRPNLTFSTLTVSNMSPEDSSIYLCSVPIPSGGPFGTQYFGPGTRLLVL.